This T cell receptor beta chain was recorded in a study of CD8 T cells in ankylosing spondylitis. Molecular-barcoded quantitative 5'-RACE produced these TCR beta libraries. TCRdb re-derived calls from the 5' RACE reads in MiXCR, one entry per CDR3 protein. The table has about 220,000 distinct CDR3 sequences, more than 9% seen once; the top ten hold approximately 20%. The study's findings and limits: Matched synovial fluid from ankylosing spondylitis patients was reported to be enriched for disease-linked clones. The study identified a TCR beta motif of about eight highly homologous variants that appeared characteristic of ankylosing spondylitis blood.

There are many counts of this clonotype. Its target is not known. Specimen: blood, either unsorted or a sorted T cell fraction (not recorded which). The clonotype comes from a male donor with ankylosing spondylitis or in good health (not recorded which).

The CDR3 here is CASSASGLNTGELFF. CDR3 DNA sequence: TGCGCCAGCAGTGCTAGCGGTCTAAACACCGGGGAGCTGTTTTTT. The gene calls are TRBV5-1 and TRBJ2-2; 7 nucleotides line up with TRBD2. J lost 2 bases, V lost 5 bases, and 6 bases had no gene match. The CDR3 is made up of 15 amino acids. Germline V gene sequence: CDR1 SGHRS, CDR2 YFSETQ. The full variable domain, with the rest looked up from reference TRBV5-1 and TRBJ2-2, is KAGVTQTPRYLIKTRGQQVTLSCSPISGHRSVSWYQQTPGQGLQFLFEYFSETQRNKGNFPGRFSGRQFSNSRSEMNVSTLELGDSALYLCASSASGLNTGELFFGEGSRLTVL.